The clone carrying this T cell receptor beta chain was counted between two and nine times. Construction of the TCRbeta library involved unique molecular identifiers. TCRdb redid the calling of the PCR reads with MiXCR, one entry per CDR3 protein. The sample lists a few hundred thousand distinct CDR3 sequences; about 9.4% were seen once. This entry belongs to a study of T-cell reconstitution after alpha-beta-depleted transplantation in children. This specimen consisted of PBMCs from the stem cell graft donor, obtained from the stem cell graft. The TCR originated in a human donor who donated a stem cell graft to a child with acute lymphoblastic leukemia.

The CDR3 DNA sequence: TGTGCCAGCAGCCTCCGGAGGTTCGACGAGCAGTACTTC. This codes for CASSLRRFDEQYF. The V gene is TRBV3-1, the J gene TRBJ2-7; D perhaps matches TRBD2 (5 bases). Germline V lookup: CDR1 LGHDT, CDR2 YNNKEL (reference sequence). Between the trimmed V and J ends, which lost 4 bases and 5 bases, there was a span of 12 bases. CDR3 size: 13 residues.